These T cell receptor beta chains were read from a single sample in a study of T cells expressing NK-cell markers. Following a re-call of the 5' RACE reads, TCRdb has one entry per CDR3 protein and lacks DNA. The sample's table shows approximately 420,000 distinct CDR3 sequences. What was sequenced was blood T cells: a sorted CD56 or NKG2C T cell subset, CD4+ or CD8+ T cells, or bulk PBMC T cells (not recorded which). The receptors stem from a woman between 45 and 60 years old in good health. CDR3s include the opening cysteine and the closing phenylalanine or tryptophan.

TRBJ1-1,TRBV12-3/TRBV12-4,CASSSHDGYGTEAFF
TRBJ2-7,TRBV3-1,CASSHGTEQYF
TRBJ2-3,TRBV11-1,CASSPPRGSWQYF
TRBJ2-5,TRBV10-3,CAISEGGLTKETQYF
TRBJ2-2,TRBV7-3,CASSLTGGETGELFF
TRBJ2-1,TRBV5-1,CASSLVASGREQFF
TRBJ2-4,TRBV6-2/TRBV6-3,CASSYGIAVAKNIQYF
TRBJ2-1,TRBV5-1,CASSFMTVGYREQFF
TRBJ2-1,TRBV10-3,CAIMGLLGVGEQFF
TRBJ1-2,TRBV27,CASSSVRDYGYTF
TRBJ2-3,TRBV6-1,CASSHPRAERAKDTQYF
TRBJ1-4,TRBV6-5,CASSYRAMRAKSEKLFF
TRBJ2-6,TRBV3-1,CASSQLSGANVLTF
TRBJ1-1,TRBV5-1,CASSLEGGLGEAFF
TRBJ1-1,TRBV12-3/TRBV12-4,CASSPGSVLEAFF
TRBJ1-5,TRBV10-3,CAISGHGEKQPQHF
TRBJ1-1,TRBV6-1,CASRGHLSTEAFF
TRBJ2-1,TRBV20-1,CSSGEGGYNEQFF
TRBJ2-7,TRBV12-3/TRBV12-4,CASSLVLAGREQYF
TRBJ2-1,TRBV7-2,CASHRGVYPYNEQFF
TRBJ2-1,TRBV24-1,CATSDFLYNEQFF
TRBJ2-5,TRBV7-3,CASSLTGEEETQYF
TRBJ1-1,TRBV20-1,CSARDLRRQFEAFF
TRBJ2-1,TRBV28,CASSGLGKGQFF
TRBJ2-5,TRBV5-1,CASSSGLAEGVQETQYF
TRBJ2-1,TRBV5-1,CASSPLGVGEQFF
TRBJ1-1,TRBV29-1,CSGIPGTQNTEAFF
TRBJ2-1,TRBV7-6,CASSLRLSPVGNEQFF
TRBJ2-3,TRBV12-3/TRBV12-4,CASSPGGDTQYF
TRBJ2-1,TRBV2,CASRQTSGSEGEQFF
TRBJ2-1,TRBV27,CASLPRGRGINEQFF
TRBJ2-1,TRBV15,CATSTREARTHNEQFF
TRBJ1-1,TRBV5-5,CASTQTTEAFF
TRBJ2-7,TRBV3-1,CASSQKLAGRVQYF
TRBJ2-3,TRBV5-8,CASSRSLRVYTQYF
TRBJ2-7,TRBV7-9,CASSPAGAGYYEQYF
TRBJ2-4,TRBV20-1,CSGAMTGGKNIQYF
TRBJ2-3,TRBV4-1,CASSQLEGTDTQYF
TRBJ1-3,TRBV7-9,CASSLTGTSGNTIYF
TRBJ1-2,TRBV5-1,CASGQGSYGYTF
TRBJ2-1,TRBV12-3/TRBV12-4,CASSPRGDYNEQFF
TRBJ2-5,TRBV12-3/TRBV12-4,CASSLSWLGETQYF
TRBJ1-1,TRBV25-1,CASIPGPKNTEAFF
TRBJ2-3,TRBV6-2/TRBV6-3,CASRPSGRAADTQYF
TRBJ2-3,TRBV5-1,CASSLASRGDDTQYF
TRBJ1-1,TRBV24-1,CATSVEGSVTEAFF
TRBJ2-3,TRBV6-5,CASSATGTSITDTQYF
TRBJ1-2,TRBV10-3,CAISETLNYGYTF
TRBJ1-2,TRBV29-1,CSAMNQGWGGYTF
TRBJ2-3,TRBV5-6,CASSPRASTDTQYF
TRBJ2-1,TRBV24-1,CATSGWRDRAPYNEQFF
TRBJ1-5,TRBV12-3/TRBV12-4,CASRDNWDQPQHF
TRBJ2-3,TRBV6-2/TRBV6-3,CASRPGLGLTDTQYF